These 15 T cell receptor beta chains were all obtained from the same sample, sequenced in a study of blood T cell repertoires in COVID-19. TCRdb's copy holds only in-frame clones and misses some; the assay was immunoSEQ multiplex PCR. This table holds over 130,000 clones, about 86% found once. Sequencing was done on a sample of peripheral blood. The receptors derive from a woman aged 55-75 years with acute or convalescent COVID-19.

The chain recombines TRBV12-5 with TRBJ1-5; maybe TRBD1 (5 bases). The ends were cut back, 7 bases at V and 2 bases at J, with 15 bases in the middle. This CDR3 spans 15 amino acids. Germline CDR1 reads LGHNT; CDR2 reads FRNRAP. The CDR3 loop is CASALGGLGNQPQHF. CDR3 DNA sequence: TGTGCTAGTGCCTTGGGGGGATTGGGCAATCAGCCCCAGCATTTT.

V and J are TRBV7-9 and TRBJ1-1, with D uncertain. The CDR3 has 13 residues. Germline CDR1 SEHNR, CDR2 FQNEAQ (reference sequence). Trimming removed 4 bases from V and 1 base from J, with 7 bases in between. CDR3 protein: CASSSGGNTEAFF. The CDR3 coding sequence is TGTGCCAGCAGCTCCGGTGGGAACACTGAAGCTTTCTTT.

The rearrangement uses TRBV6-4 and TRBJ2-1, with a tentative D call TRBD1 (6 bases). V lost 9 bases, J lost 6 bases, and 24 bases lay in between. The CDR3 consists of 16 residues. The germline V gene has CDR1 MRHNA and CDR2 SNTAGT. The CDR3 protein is CARSAPGATGTNEQFF. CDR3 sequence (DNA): TGTGCCAGGTCTGCCCCGGGTGCTACAGGGACCAATGAGCAGTTCTTC.

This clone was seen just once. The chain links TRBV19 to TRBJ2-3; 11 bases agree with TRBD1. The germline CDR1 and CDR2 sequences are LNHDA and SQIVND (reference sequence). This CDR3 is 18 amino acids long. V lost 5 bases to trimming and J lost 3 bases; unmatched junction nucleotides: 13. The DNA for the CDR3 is TGTGCCAGTAGTCCCACCCTCGGACAGGGGGCTATAACAGATACGCAGTATTTT. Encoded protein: CASSPTLGQGAITDTQYF.

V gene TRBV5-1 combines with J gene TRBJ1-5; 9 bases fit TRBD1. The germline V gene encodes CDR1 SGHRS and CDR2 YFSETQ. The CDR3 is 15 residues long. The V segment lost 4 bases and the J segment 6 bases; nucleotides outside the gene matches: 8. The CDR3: CASSPGTGTGQPQHF. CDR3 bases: TGCGCCAGCAGCCCCGGGACAGGGACCGGTCAGCCCCAGCATTTT.

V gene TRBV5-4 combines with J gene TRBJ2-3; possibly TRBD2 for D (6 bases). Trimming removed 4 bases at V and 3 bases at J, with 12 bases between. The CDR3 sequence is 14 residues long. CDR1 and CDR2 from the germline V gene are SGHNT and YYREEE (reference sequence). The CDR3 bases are TGTGCCAGCAGCGTACGAGGAGGGACAGATACGCAGTATTTT. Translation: CASSVRGGTDTQYF.

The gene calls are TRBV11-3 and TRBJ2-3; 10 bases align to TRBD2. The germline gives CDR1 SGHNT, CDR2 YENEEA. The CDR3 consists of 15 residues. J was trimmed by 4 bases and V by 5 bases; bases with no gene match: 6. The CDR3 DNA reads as TGTGCCAGCAGCATCCCCGGGACTAGCGCAGATACGCAGTATTTT. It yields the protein CASSIPGTSADTQYF.

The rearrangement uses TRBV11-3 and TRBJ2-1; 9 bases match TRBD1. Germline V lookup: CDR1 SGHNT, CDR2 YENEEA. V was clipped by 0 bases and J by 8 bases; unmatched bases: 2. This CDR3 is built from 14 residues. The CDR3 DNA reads TGTGCCAGCAGCTTAGAGGGACAGGGTGATGAGCAGTTCTTC. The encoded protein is CASSLEGQGDEQFF.

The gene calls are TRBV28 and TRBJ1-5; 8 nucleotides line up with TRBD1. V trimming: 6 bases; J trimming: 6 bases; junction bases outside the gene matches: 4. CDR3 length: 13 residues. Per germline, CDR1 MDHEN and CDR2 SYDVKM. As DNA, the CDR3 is TGTGCCAGCAGATCGACAGGGGCTCAGCCCCAGCATTTT. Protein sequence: CASRSTGAQPQHF.

The CDR3 DNA follows: TGTGCCAGCAGCCAAGTTTTCCAGGACAGGGGCTCTTATAGCAATCAGCCCCAGCATTTT. Translation gives CASSQVFQDRGSYSNQPQHF. The V call is TRBV4-2, the J call TRBJ1-5; 9 nucleotides align to TRBD1. This CDR3 is built from 20 residues. Germline V gene data show CDR1 as LGHNA and CDR2 as YNFKEQ. Germline trimming cut 1 base from V and 0 bases from J; bases unmatched to any gene: 13.

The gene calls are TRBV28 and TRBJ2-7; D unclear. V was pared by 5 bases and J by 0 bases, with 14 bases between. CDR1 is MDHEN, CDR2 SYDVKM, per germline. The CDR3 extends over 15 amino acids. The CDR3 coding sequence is TGTGCCAGCAGTCCAATACCCCGGGTCTCCTACGAGCAGTACTTC. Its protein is CASSPIPRVSYEQYF.

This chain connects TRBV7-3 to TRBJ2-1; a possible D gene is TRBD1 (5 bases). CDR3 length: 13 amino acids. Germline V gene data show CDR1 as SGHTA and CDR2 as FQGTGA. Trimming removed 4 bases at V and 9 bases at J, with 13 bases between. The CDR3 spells CASSSTVSPEQFF. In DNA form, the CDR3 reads TGTGCCAGCAGCTCGACAGTTAGTCCTGAGCAGTTCTTC.

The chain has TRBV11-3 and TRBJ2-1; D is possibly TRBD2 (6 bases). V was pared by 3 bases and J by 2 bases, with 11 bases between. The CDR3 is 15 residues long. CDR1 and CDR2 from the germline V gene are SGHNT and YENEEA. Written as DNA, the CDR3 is TGTGCCAGCAGCTTGGGGGGTAACCCCTACAATGAGCAGTTCTTC. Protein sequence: CASSLGGNPYNEQFF.

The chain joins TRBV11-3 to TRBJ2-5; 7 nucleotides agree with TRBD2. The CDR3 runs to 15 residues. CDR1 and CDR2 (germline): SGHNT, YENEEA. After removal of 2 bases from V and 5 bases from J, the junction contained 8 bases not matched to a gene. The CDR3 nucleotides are TGTGCCAGCAGCTTATCTAGCGGATCCGGGGAGACCCAGTACTTC. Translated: CASSLSSGSGETQYF.

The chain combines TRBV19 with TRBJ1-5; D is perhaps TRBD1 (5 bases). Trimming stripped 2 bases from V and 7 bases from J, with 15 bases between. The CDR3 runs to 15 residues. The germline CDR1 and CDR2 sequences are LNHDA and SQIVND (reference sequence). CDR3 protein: CASSIRQGGWQPQHF. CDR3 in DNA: TGTGCCAGTAGTATAAGGCAGGGCGGTTGGCAGCCCCAGCATTTT.